Sequencing of this TCR beta chain was carried out in a study of response to subunit inactivated influenza vaccine. Only a few counts were recorded for this clonotype. Its cognate antigen is unknown. Study-level findings and limits: The study's authors posited that every seasonal influenza vaccination enlists few new T cells.

Germline-derived CDR1 and CDR2 are SGHDT and YYEEEE. V lost 1 base to trimming and J lost 9 bases, with 14 bases between them. The CDR3 runs to 13 residues. Using its own MiXCR run on the RT-PCR reads, TCRdb lists one record per CDR3 protein. Among around 490,000 distinct CDR3 sequences listed, approximately 7.6% were seen once. The receptor's source is a man aged 50 to 69 who received an inactivated influenza vaccine. The sequencing used PBMCs from blood, collected roughly 24 months after vaccination. V is TRBV5-6 and J is TRBJ2-7; D is unclear. DNA of the CDR3: TGTGCCAGCAGCTTGCGGACCGGGTTGGTGCAGTACTTC. Encoded protein: CASSLRTGLVQYF.